This TCR beta chain derives from a study of Graves' ophthalmopathy and Graves' hyperthyroidism. The TCR beta CDR3 regions underwent amplification from RNA transcripts. The first round was an RT-PCR with HTBI primers, and the second round was a multiplex PCR. TCRdb ran MiXCR on the multiplex PCR reads and lists one entry per CDR3 protein. The sample includes about 700,000 distinct CDR3 sequences, 35% to 50% of them seen just once. V gave up 3 bases and J gave up 3 bases, with 11 bases separating them. Germline-derived CDR1 and CDR2 are SGHVS and FQNEAQ. The CDR3 consists of 14 residues. This clonotype was detected many times. Enrollment excluded any patients with other autoimmune diseases, uncontrolled infections, pregnancy or lactation. What supplied the PBMCs was roughly 11 ml of fresh peripheral blood.

Sequencing was done on a sample of peripheral blood. This sequence joins TRBV7-8 and TRBJ1-1; a possible D gene is TRBD1 (5 bases). This sequence was found in an adult man with Graves' ophthalmopathy. The DNA of the CDR3 is TGTGCCAGCAGCTTTGGGGCTGGGGACACTGAAGCTTTCTTT. Protein: CASSFGAGDTEAFF.